Listed here are 6 T cell receptor beta chains from one sample, sequenced in a study of blood T cell repertoires in COVID-19. The repertoire was sequenced with immunoSEQ multiplex PCR; TCRdb's copy has only in-frame clones and lacks some. The sample consists of tens of thousands of clones, approximately 75% of them appearing once. The source material was peripheral blood. The receptors were gathered from a man older than 75 with acute or convalescent COVID-19.

The gene calls are TRBV5-1 and TRBJ2-1, with a weak D call TRBD2 (6 bases). The CDR3 totals 11 residues. Trimming cost V 3 bases and J 8 bases, with 6 bases left between them. Per the germline V gene, CDR1 is SGHRS and CDR2 is YFSETQ. This CDR3 reads CASSWEDEQFF. CDR3 in DNA: TGCGCCAGCAGCTGGGAGGATGAGCAGTTCTTC.

The CDR3 DNA is TGTGCCAGTAGTAGGGACTGGCGGGGGGCGGTCCAAGAGACCCAGTACTTC. Translated: CASSRDWRGAVQETQYF. The genes are TRBV19 and TRBJ2-5, with 8 bases aligning to TRBD2. Per the germline V gene, CDR1 is LNHDA and CDR2 is SQIVND (reference sequence). This CDR3 spans 17 amino acids. After removal of 4 bases from V and 1 base from J, the junction contained 11 bases not matched to a gene.

This chain links TRBV5-1 with TRBJ1-1; 7 nucleotides line up with TRBD1. The CDR3 totals 13 residues. V gave up 4 bases and J gave up 5 bases; unmatched junction bases: 5. Germline CDR1 and CDR2: SGHRS and YFSETQ. Written as DNA, the CDR3 is TGCGCCAGCAGCCTGACAGGGTATACTGAAGCTTTCTTT. Encoded protein: CASSLTGYTEAFF.

The chain has TRBV3-1 (or the pseudogene TRBV3-2) and TRBJ1-4; 7 nucleotides agree with TRBD1. Trimming at V came to 5 bases and at J to 5 bases, leaving 5 bases not matched to a gene. This CDR3 is 14 amino acids long. The germline CDR1 and CDR2 sequences are LGHDT and YNNKEL (reference sequence). The CDR3 spells CASSETGTNEKLFF. The CDR3 DNA reads as TGTGCCAGCAGCGAGACAGGGACCAATGAAAAACTGTTTTTT.

V and J are TRBV27 and TRBJ2-1; TRBD2 might be the D (6 bases). This CDR3 contains 13 residues. The germline V gene encodes CDR1 MNHEY and CDR2 SMNVEV (reference sequence). Trimming stripped 6 bases from V and 11 bases from J, with 17 bases between. CDR3 loop: CASRQNAGTQQFF. The CDR3 bases are TGTGCCAGCAGACAAAACGCCGGGACTCAGCAGTTCTTC.

The gene calls are TRBV2 and TRBJ1-2; 9 nucleotides agree with TRBD1. Germline V CDR1 and CDR2: SNHLY, FYNNEI. This CDR3 spans 14 amino acids. The trim removed 4 bases at V and 5 bases at J, leaving 5 bases unmatched. This chain's CDR3 is CASSVQGARYGYTF. Written as DNA, the CDR3 is TGTGCCAGCAGTGTACAGGGGGCGAGATATGGCTACACCTTC.